This is a list of T cell receptor beta chains from one sample in a study of blood T cell repertoires in COVID-19. Libraries were prepared by immunoSEQ multiplex PCR; TCRdb keeps only in-frame clonotypes and omits some of them. The table shows about 240,000 clones, with approximately 80% occurring only once. The sequenced sample was peripheral blood. Receptors were obtained from a man younger than 45 who had recovered from COVID-19. The CDR3 runs from the conserved cysteine through the conserved F or W. The order of the fields is J gene, V gene, CDR3 protein.

>TRBJ2-3|TRBV4-1
CASRATSTDTQYF
>TRBJ2-3|TRBV2
CASSPTSGGADTQYF
>TRBJ1-3|TRBV27
CASRPGQGGNTIYF
>TRBJ1-2|TRBV2
CAPQGDGYTF
>TRBJ1-3|TRBV11-1
CASSTAGTGTYTIYF
>TRBJ1-4|TRBV11-2
CASSSGTRSTEKLFF
>TRBJ1-1|TRBV19
CASSPGYSNTEAFF
>TRBJ2-5|TRBV6-2/TRBV6-3
CASSYRGRQETQYF
>TRBJ1-4|TRBV6-1
CASSENRGTNEKLFF
>TRBJ2-1|TRBV5-1
CASSLGGTGTYNEQFF
>TRBJ2-3|TRBV5-5
CASSLLLAGGDTQYF
>TRBJ1-1|TRBV19
CASSIAWQMNTEAFF
>TRBJ2-5|TRBV5-4
CASSRGYGLQETQYF
>TRBJ1-1|TRBV18
CASLRSQNTEAFF
>TRBJ1-1|TRBV16
CASSPRGMNTEAFF
>TRBJ1-3|TRBV4-1
CASSQVPGPSSGNTIYF
>TRBJ2-1|TRBV5-6
CASSLGGLYNEQFF
>TRBJ1-6|TRBV5-1
CASSEQVEGSPLHF
>TRBJ2-3|TRBV7-3
CASSPSGSTDTQYF
>TRBJ1-2|TRBV18
CASSPGFNYGYTF
>TRBJ1-1|TRBV6-5
CASRHSIIPNEAFF
>TRBJ2-1|TRBV19
CASSKGQGFHEQFF
>TRBJ2-1|TRBV15
CATSTDRMPYNEQFF
>TRBJ1-1|TRBV11-2
CASSLDRGRSEAFF
>TRBJ2-4|TRBV28
CASRPPGVAKNIQYF
>TRBJ2-7|TRBV6-5
CASAVAGSYEQYF
>TRBJ1-1|TRBV25-1
CASSEGQWGTEAFF
>TRBJ2-1|TRBV3-1/TRBV3-2
CASSQDLVGGSYNEQFF
>TRBJ2-5|TRBV5-1
CASSLVPPSGLAGYQETQYF
>TRBJ1-2|TRBV4-1
CASSQPGQEGSGYTF
>TRBJ1-4|TRBV19
CASRKGQSNEKLFF
>TRBJ1-5|TRBV7-2
CASSHADGTGPQHF
>TRBJ2-2|TRBV28
CASIPGHLTAELFF
>TRBJ2-7|TRBV23-1
CASWTGVYSHEQYF
>TRBJ2-4|TRBV14
CASSQGGDIQYF
>TRBJ2-1|TRBV27
CASRANRYNEQFF
>TRBJ1-2|TRBV5-1
CASSLARLETASFNYGYTF
>TRBJ1-3|TRBV6-5
CASSPREYGNTIYF
>TRBJ2-5|TRBV10-1
CASSESFAETQYF